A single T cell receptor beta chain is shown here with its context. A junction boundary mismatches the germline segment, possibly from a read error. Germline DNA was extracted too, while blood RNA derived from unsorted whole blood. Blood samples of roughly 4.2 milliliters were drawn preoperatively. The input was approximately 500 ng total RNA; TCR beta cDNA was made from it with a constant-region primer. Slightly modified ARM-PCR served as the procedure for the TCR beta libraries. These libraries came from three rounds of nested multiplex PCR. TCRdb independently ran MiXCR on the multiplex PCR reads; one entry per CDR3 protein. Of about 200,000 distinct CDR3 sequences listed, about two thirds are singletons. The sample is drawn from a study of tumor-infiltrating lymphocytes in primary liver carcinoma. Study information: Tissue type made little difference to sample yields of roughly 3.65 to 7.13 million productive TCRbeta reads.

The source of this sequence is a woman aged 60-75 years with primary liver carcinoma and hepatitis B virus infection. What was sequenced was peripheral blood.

The CDR3 loop reads CAGSLDPGRVEQYF. CDR3 DNA sequence: TGTGCCGGCAGCTTAGATCCGGGTAGGGTTGAGCAGTACTTC. The chain is built from TRBV11-2 and TRBJ2-7, with D unclear. Germline CDR1 SGHAT, CDR2 FQNNGV. This CDR3 has 14 amino acids.